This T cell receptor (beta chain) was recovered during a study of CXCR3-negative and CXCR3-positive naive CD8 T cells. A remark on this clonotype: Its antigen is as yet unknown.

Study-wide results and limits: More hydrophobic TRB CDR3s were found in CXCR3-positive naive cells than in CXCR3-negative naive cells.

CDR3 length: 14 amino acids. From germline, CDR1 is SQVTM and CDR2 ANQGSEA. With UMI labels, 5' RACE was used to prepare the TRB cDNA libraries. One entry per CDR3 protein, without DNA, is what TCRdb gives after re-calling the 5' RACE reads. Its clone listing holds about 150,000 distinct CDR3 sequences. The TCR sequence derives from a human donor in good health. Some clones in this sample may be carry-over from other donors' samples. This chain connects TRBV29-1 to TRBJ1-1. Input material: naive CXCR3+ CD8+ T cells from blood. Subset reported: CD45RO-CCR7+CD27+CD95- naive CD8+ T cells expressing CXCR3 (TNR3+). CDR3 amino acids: CSVTPGGGDTEAFF.